This T cell receptor beta chain was profiled in a study of cytomegalovirus exposure and HLA in healthy donors. Study context: The approximately 120 validation repertoires matched the roughly 670 first-cohort repertoires in platform, a later analysis reported. Study results and caveats: The study put about 180 TCR beta chains on its list as cytomegalovirus-associated.

There are 12 residues in the CDR3. Looked up from germline, CDR1 is SGHAT and CDR2 is FQNNGV. The J segment lost 11 bases and the V segment lost 6 bases, leaving 6 bases of the junction unmatched. A note on this clone: Its antigen is undetermined.

Sequencing was performed with immunoSEQ multiplex PCR; in TCRdb, only in-frame clones are kept and a portion is missing. The table includes 250,000 to 400,000 clones, roughly 90% detected once. The chain employs TRBV11-2 and TRBJ2-2; 7 bases agree with TRBD1. Sequences were obtained from PBMCs. This TCR came from a man in his thirties or forties in good health and CMV-seronegative. The CDR3: CASSYDRDELFF. In DNA form, the CDR3 reads TGTGCCAGCAGTTATGACAGGGACGAGCTGTTTTTT.